The clone carrying this T cell receptor (beta chain) has a count of ten or more. Its specificity is unknown. This record belongs to a study of blood T cells in healthy people across ages. Study conclusions and caveats: With naive T cell percentage, TCR beta diversity showed a strong correlation.

It was with a sample-barcoded 5' primer and a J-beta primer mix that a second PCR of roughly 7 to 12 cycles was run. MiXCR, applied by TCRdb to the 5' RACE reads, yields one record per CDR3 protein. The sample holds 550,000 to 700,000 distinct CDR3 sequences; approximately 25% are singletons and the top ten take around a sixth. CDR1 SQVTM and CDR2 ANQGSEA come from the germline V gene. V was trimmed by 7 bases and J by 0 bases, leaving 9 bases between them. The CDR3 runs to 12 residues. This clonotype was sampled from a woman in her sixties or seventies in good health. The chain uses TRBV29-1 and TRBJ1-2, with D uncertain. Sequencing input: blood. The CDR3 DNA reads as TGCAGCGCCTGGGCCCCTAACTATGGCTACACCTTC. Amino acid sequence: CSAWAPNYGYTF.